Below, one T cell receptor (beta chain) is given with its context. The data belong to a study of human T cells and chemical hapten exposure. On the study more broadly: A 2 cm by 2 cm inner upper arm patch received 2% DPC for sensitization. The study traced per-sample TCR yield variation mainly to small differences in pooled library volumes.

Germline values: CDR1 SEHNR, CDR2 FQNEAQ (reference sequence). V was cut by 2 bases and J by 0 bases, with 8 bases left in between. The CDR3 extends over 15 amino acids. TCRdb reprocessed the RACE reads with MiXCR, giving one entry per CDR3 protein. The sample shows 85,000 or so distinct CDR3 sequences, around 10% of them seen only once. Documented time point: patch test 2, 6 weeks after DPC sensitization. The treatment denotes: therapeutic diphenylcyclopropenone sensitization with weekly scalp DPC. This chain links TRBV7-9 with TRBJ1-3; D might be TRBD1 (6 bases). This specimen was whole blood, taken in connection with sensitization to the hapten diphenylcyclopropenone (DPC). This receptor was obtained from a man aged 18 to 30 with alopecia areata. Some clones in this sample may be carry-over from other donors' samples. The chain's CDR3 is CASSLSGVSGNTIYF. CDR3 nucleotides: TGTGCCAGCAGCTTATCAGGGGTCTCTGGAAACACCATATATTTT.